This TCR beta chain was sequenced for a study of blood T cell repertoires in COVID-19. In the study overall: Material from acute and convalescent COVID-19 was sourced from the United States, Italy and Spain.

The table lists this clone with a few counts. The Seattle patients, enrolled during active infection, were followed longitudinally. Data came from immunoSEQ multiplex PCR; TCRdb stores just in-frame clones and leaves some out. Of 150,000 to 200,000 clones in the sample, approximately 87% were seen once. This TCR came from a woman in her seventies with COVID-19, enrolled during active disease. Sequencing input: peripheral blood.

CDR3 DNA: TGTGCCAGCAGCCAGCAACAGGGGGCAGATACGCAGTATTTT. Translation: CASSQQQGADTQYF. This sequence joins TRBV4-2 and TRBJ2-3; 8 nucleotides line up with TRBD1. The trim removed 3 bases at V and 4 bases at J, leaving 3 bases unmatched. Germline CDR1 reads LGHNA; CDR2 reads YNFKEQ. This CDR3 is built from 14 residues.